Listed below are T cell receptor beta chains from one sample, sequenced in a study of T cell changes during pregnancy in multiple sclerosis. The method was immunoSEQ multiplex PCR; TCRdb's version includes in-frame clones alone and lacks a portion of them. The sample includes around 48,000 clones, roughly 92% of them seen just once. The source material was CD4+ T cells from peripheral blood mononuclear cells, sampled in the third trimester of pregnancy. The receptors come from a female donor with multiple sclerosis, enrolled in a pregnancy study. The CDR3 runs from the conserved cysteine through the conserved F or W. The D gene is left open where the match is weak. Not every row has a clone size; where given, it reads once, few, many or a size class.

j_gene | v_gene | abundance | d_gene | CDR3aa | CDR3nt
TRBJ2-5 | TRBV28 | NA | NA | CASSLGGFGTQYF | TGTGCCAGCAGTTTGGGCGGGTTCGGGACCCAGTACTTC
TRBJ1-4 | TRBV19 | NA | NA | CASSYGTGTKNEKLFF | TGTGCCAGTAGTTACGGCACCGGGACTAAAAATGAAAAACTGTTTTTT
TRBJ2-5 | TRBV7-8 | once | NA | CASSPFSGQDSQETQYF | TGTGCCAGCAGCCCATTTTCAGGTCAGGATTCCCAAGAGACCCAGTACTTC
TRBJ2-7 | TRBV6-5 | NA | TRBD2 | CASSLREGRTYEQYF | TGTGCCAGCAGTTTGCGGGAGGGCCGCACCTACGAGCAGTACTTC
TRBJ2-3 | TRBV7-3 | NA | TRBD2 | CASSAPMGLAGTDTQYF | TGTGCCAGCAGCGCTCCAATGGGACTAGCGGGCACAGATACGCAGTATTTT
TRBJ1-5 | TRBV28 | NA | NA | CASIKPGPNQPQHF | TGTGCCAGCATTAAACCAGGGCCGAATCAGCCCCAGCATTTT
TRBJ1-5 | TRBV20-1 | NA | NA | CSATGDQPQHF | TGCAGTGCTACCGGGGATCAGCCCCAGCATTTT
TRBJ2-3 | TRBV5-1 | NA | TRBD2 | CASSLVSSGRRSDTQYF | TGCGCCAGCAGCTTGGTCTCTAGCGGGAGGAGGTCAGATACGCAGTATTTT
TRBJ2-5 | TRBV4-1 | NA | NA | CASSQAWGHAGETQYF | TGCGCCAGCAGCCAAGCCTGGGGACATGCGGGAGAGACCCAGTACTTC
TRBJ2-1 | TRBV5-6 | NA | NA | CASSLWGRSLNEQFF | TGTGCCAGCAGCTTGTGGGGGCGGTCGCTTAATGAGCAGTTCTTC
TRBJ2-1 | TRBV28 | NA | TRBD1 | CASSGDSRNEQFF | TGTGCCAGCAGCGGGGACAGTAGAAATGAGCAGTTCTTC
TRBJ2-2 | TRBV2 | NA | TRBD2 | CASKKLAATGELFF | TGTGCCAGCAAAAAACTAGCGGCTACCGGGGAGCTGTTTTTT
TRBJ2-5 | TRBV6-1 | NA | NA | CASSEYGIQETQYF | TGTGCCAGCAGTGAGTACGGTATCCAAGAGACCCAGTACTTC
TRBJ2-3 | TRBV5-4 | NA | NA | CASSLDRRGDTQYF | TGTGCCAGCAGCTTGGACAGAAGGGGAGATACGCAGTATTTT
TRBJ2-7 | TRBV5-1 | NA | TRBD2 | CASSLLAGGYEQYF | TGCGCCAGCAGCTTGCTAGCGGGAGGGTACGAGCAGTACTTC
TRBJ1-1 | TRBV2 | few | NA | CASRRDRIGNTEAFF | TGTGCCAGCAGGCGCGACAGGATTGGGAACACTGAAGCTTTCTTT
TRBJ2-1 | TRBV5-6 | few | TRBD2 | CASSTGLAGGGPYNEQFF | TGTGCCAGCAGCACCGGACTAGCGGGAGGAGGACCCTACAATGAGCAGTTCTTC
TRBJ2-3 | TRBV19 | NA | NA | CASTRWGLQYRTDTQYF | TGTGCCAGTACCCGTTGGGGGCTACAATACCGCACAGATACGCAGTATTTT
TRBJ2-7 | TRBV19 | NA | TRBD1 | CASSTSLTGGTYEQYF | TGTGCCAGTAGTACTAGCCTTACAGGGGGCACCTACGAGCAGTACTTC
TRBJ1-5 | TRBV7-9 | few | NA | CASSQAITGQPQHF | TGTGCCAGCAGCCAAGCTATTACCGGGCAGCCCCAGCATTTT
TRBJ1-1 | TRBV28 | NA | NA | CASSLPGMAEAFF | TGTGCCAGCAGTTTACCAGGAATGGCTGAAGCTTTCTTT
TRBJ2-7 | TRBV4-1 | NA | NA | CASSQDSGVYEQYF | TGCGCCAGCAGCCAAGACTCGGGAGTCTACGAGCAGTACTTC
TRBJ2-2 | TRBV28 | NA | NA | CASSSPGLLTGELFF | TGTGCCAGCAGTTCACCGGGACTGCTAACCGGGGAGCTGTTTTTT
TRBJ2-7 | TRBV5-1 | NA | TRBD1 | CASSLASGGRDEQYF | TGCGCCAGCAGCTTGGCCTCAGGGGGCCGGGACGAGCAGTACTTC
TRBJ2-2 | TRBV30 | NA | TRBD2 | CAWSRGSRLAGGGTGELFF | TGTGCCTGGAGCCGAGGCTCCCGACTAGCGGGAGGCGGCACCGGGGAGCTGTTTTTT
TRBJ1-2 | TRBV6-5 | NA | NA | CASSSPFEGGSGYTF | TGTGCCAGCAGTTCGCCGTTTGAGGGAGGTTCTGGCTACACCTTC
TRBJ2-1 | TRBV28 | NA | NA | CASNSQRREQFF | TGTGCCAGCAACTCCCAAAGGCGGGAGCAGTTCTTC
TRBJ2-7 | TRBV19 | NA | TRBD2 | CASSIVSGRNNEQYF | TGTGCCAGTAGTATAGTGAGCGGGAGGAACAACGAGCAGTACTTC
TRBJ2-1 | TRBV18 | NA | TRBD2 | CASSPRKREAYNEQFF | TGTGCCAGCTCACCTCGTAAGCGGGAAGCCTACAATGAGCAGTTCTTC
TRBJ2-7 | TRBV7-2 | NA | TRBD2 | CASSFRTSAFPYEQYF | TGTGCCAGCAGCTTTCGGACTAGCGCCTTCCCCTACGAGCAGTACTTC